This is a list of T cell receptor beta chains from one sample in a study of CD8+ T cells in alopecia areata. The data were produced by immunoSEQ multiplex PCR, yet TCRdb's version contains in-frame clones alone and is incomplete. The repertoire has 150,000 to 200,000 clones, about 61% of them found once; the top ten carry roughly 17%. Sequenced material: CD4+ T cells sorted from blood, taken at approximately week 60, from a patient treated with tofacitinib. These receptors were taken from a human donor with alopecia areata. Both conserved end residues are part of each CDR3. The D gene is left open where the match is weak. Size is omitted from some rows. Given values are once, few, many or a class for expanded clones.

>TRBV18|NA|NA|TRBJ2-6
TGTGCCAGCATCAATTCTGGGGCCAACGTCCTGACTTTC
CASINSGANVLTF
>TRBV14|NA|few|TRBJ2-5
TGTGCCAGCAGCCCACCCCAGGGTGGCAGCGAGACCCAGTACTTC
CASSPPQGGSETQYF
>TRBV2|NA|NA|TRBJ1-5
TGTGCCAGCAGTGACCCCGGGGAGAACAATCAGCCCCAGCATTTT
CASSDPGENNQPQHF
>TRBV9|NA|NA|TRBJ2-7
TGTGCCAGCAGCGCACATGGGGACAAGACCTACGAGCAGTACTTC
CASSAHGDKTYEQYF
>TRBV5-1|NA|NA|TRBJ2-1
TGCGCCAGCAGCCTGACAGAGTTCAATGAGCAGTTCTTC
CASSLTEFNEQFF
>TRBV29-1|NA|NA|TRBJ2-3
TGCAGGGGCAGGCACTGTCACACAGATACGCAGTATTTT
CRGRHCHTDTQYF
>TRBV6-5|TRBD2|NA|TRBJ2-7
TGTGCCAGCAGTTTACTAGCGGGGGGCCACGAGCAGTACTTC
CASSLLAGGHEQYF
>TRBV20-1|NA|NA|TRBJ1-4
TGCAGTGCTAATCGGGGGATTGAACTGTTTTTT
CSANRGIELFF
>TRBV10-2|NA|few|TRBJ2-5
TGCGCCAGCATGGACCCAGGGGAGACCCAGTACTTC
CASMDPGETQYF
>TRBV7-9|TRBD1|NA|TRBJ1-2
TGTGCCAGCCTCCGGACAGGGAATTTGGGTGACTACACCTTC
CASLRTGNLGDYTF
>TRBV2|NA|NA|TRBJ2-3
TGTGCCAGCACCGGATACAAGGGGAGCACAGATACGCAGTATTTT
CASTGYKGSTDTQYF
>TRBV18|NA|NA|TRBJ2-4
TGTGCCAGCTCACTAAGCCCTCAGGGCCCGGGAAACATTCAGTACTTC
CASSLSPQGPGNIQYF
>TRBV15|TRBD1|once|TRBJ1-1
TGTGCCACCAGCAGAGATTTTGGTGACAGGGGGTCGGACACTGAAGCTTTCTTT
CATSRDFGDRGSDTEAFF
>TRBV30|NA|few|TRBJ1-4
TGTGCCTGGAAGGGGAATGAAAAACTGTTTTTT
CAWKGNEKLFF
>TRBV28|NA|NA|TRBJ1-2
TGTGCCAGCACCCAATCTAGGGGAAGCTATGGCTACACCTTC
CASTQSRGSYGYTF
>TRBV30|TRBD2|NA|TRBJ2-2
TGTGCCTGGAGCGAGACTAGCGGGGTGGTGGCCGGGGAGCTGTTTTTT
CAWSETSGVVAGELFF
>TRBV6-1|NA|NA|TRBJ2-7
TGTGCCAGCAGTGAAAACGCAGGGGCCTTCTCCTACGAGCAGTACTTC
CASSENAGAFSYEQYF
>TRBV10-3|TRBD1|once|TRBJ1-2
TGTGCCATCAGTTCTACAGGGGGAGGCTATGGCTACACCTTC
CAISSTGGGYGYTF
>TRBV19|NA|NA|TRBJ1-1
TGTGCCAGCTGCGGCGGGGCGCTAGGTACTGAAGCTTTCTTT
CASCGGALGTEAFF
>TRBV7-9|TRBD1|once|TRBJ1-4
TGTGCCAGCAGCTTATTCGGGACAGGTGGTGAAAAACTGTTTTTT
CASSLFGTGGEKLFF
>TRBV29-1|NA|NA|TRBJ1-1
TGCAGCGTAACAGGTTTTGCCACTGAAGCTTTCTTT
CSVTGFATEAFF
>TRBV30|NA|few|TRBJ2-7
TGTGCCTGGAGTCCCCCTAGACTAGTCTACGAGCAGTACTTC
CAWSPPRLVYEQYF
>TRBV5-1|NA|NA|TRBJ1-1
TGCGCCAGCAGCTTGGTTGGGGTTCTGGACACTGAAGCTTTCTTT
CASSLVGVLDTEAFF
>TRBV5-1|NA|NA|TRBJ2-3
TGCGCCAGCAGCTTTTCTACTGGGGCCGGGGGCACAGATACGCAGTATTTT
CASSFSTGAGGTDTQYF
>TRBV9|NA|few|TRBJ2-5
TGTGCCAGCAGCGCGGGGACTGCCCAAGAGACCCAGTACTTC
CASSAGTAQETQYF
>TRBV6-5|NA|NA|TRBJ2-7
TGTGCCAGCAGTTACTCGACAGGCCACTACGAGCAGTACTTC
CASSYSTGHYEQYF
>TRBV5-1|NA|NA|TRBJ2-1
TGCGCCAGCAGCTTGGATGGGAGCTCCTACAATGAGCAGTTCTTC
CASSLDGSSYNEQFF
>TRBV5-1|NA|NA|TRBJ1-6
TGCGCCAGCAGCCCGGACGGGGATTCACCCCTCCACTTT
CASSPDGDSPLHF
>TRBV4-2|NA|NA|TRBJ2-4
TGTGCCAGCAGCCAAGAGGGAGCCAAAAACATTCAGTACTTC
CASSQEGAKNIQYF
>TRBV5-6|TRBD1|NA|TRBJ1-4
TGTGCCAGCAGCAGGGACAGGGTGGAGGAAAAACTGTTTTTT
CASSRDRVEEKLFF
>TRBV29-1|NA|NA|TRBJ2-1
TGCAGCGCCGGACAGAACAATGAGCAGTTCTTC
CSAGQNNEQFF
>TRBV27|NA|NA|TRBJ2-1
TGTGCCAGCAGTTTATCGCAGATAGGGTACGGCTCCTACAATGAGCAGTTCTTC
CASSLSQIGYGSYNEQFF
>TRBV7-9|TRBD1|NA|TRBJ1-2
TGTGCCAGCAGCTTAAGTGGGACAGGGGGTACGAATGGCTACACCTTC
CASSLSGTGGTNGYTF
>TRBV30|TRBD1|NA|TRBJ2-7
TGTGCCGGGTTGGGGGGACAGGGTTTCTACGAGCAGTACTTC
CAGLGGQGFYEQYF
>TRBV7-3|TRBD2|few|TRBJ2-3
TGTGCCAGCAGCTTCGGACTAGGCCCAACAGATACGCAGTATTTT
CASSFGLGPTDTQYF
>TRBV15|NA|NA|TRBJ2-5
TGTGCCACCAGCAGAGATGCGGAGGAGACCCAGTACTTC
CATSRDAEETQYF
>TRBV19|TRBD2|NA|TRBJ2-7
TGTGCCAGTAGTAAGCGGGGGGGGACCTACGAGCAGTACTTC
CASSKRGGTYEQYF
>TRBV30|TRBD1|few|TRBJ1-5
TGTGCCTGGAGTGGACAGGGCTTGGGAAATCAGCCCCAGCATTTT
CAWSGQGLGNQPQHF
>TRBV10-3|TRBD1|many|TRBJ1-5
TGTGCCATCAGCCCGACAGGGAATAGCAATCAGCCCCAGCATTTT
CAISPTGNSNQPQHF
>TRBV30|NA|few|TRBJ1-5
TGTGCCTGGAGTGACATTCAGGGTTTTGAGCCCCAGCATTTT
CAWSDIQGFEPQHF
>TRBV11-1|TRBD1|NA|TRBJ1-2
TGTGCCAGCAGCCGAACAGGGGACGGTGGCTACACCTTC
CASSRTGDGGYTF
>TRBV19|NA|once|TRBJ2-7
TGTGCCAGTAGCTCCCCTGGACAGACTCCCTACGAGCAGTACTTC
CASSSPGQTPYEQYF
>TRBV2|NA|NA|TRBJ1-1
TGTGCCAGCAGAGATCAATTCGACAGGCAGAACACTGAAGCTTTCTTT
CASRDQFDRQNTEAFF
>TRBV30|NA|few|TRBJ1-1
TGTGCCTGGAGCGAAGGAACGAACACTGAAGCTTTCTTT
CAWSEGTNTEAFF